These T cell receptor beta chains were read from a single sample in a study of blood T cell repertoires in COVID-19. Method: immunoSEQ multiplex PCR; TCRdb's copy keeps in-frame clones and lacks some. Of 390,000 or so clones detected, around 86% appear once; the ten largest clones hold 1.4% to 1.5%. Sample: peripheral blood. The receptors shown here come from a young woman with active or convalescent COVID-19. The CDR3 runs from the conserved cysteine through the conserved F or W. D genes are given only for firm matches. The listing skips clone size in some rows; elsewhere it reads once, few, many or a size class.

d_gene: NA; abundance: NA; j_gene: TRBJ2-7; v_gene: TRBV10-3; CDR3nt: TGTGCCATCAGTGCTACCGGGAGTGTCGACGAGCAGTACTTC; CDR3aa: CAISATGSVDEQYF
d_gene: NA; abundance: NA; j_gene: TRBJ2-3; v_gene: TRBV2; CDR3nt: TGTGCCAGCAGCCTTGGAGTGCCAGATACGCAGTATTTT; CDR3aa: CASSLGVPDTQYF
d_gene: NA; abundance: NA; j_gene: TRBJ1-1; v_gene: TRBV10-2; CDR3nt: TGCGCCAGCAGTCCGGGAGGGGGGGCAGCTTTCTTT; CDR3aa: CASSPGGGAAFF
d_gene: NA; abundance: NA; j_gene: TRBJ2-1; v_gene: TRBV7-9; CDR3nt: TGTGCCAGCAGCCCACGGCAGGGGTGGTCCTACAATGAGCAGTTCTTC; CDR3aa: CASSPRQGWSYNEQFF
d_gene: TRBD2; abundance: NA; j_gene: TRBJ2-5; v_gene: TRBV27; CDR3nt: TGTGCCAGCAGTCGCCCGTCTAGCGGGGGGAAAGAGACCCAGTACTTC; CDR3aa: CASSRPSSGGKETQYF
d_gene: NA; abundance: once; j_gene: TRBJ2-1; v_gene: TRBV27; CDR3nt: TGTGCCAGCAAGTCAGACTACAATGAGCAGTTCTTC; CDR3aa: CASKSDYNEQFF
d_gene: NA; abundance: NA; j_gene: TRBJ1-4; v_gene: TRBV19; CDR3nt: TGTGCCAGTAGTGTGGCGGCGGGTGAAAAACTGTTTTTT; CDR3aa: CASSVAAGEKLFF
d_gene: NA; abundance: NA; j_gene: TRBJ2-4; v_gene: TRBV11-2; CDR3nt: TGTGCCAGCAGGCCCGCAGGGGGGAACATTCAGTACTTC; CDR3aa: CASRPAGGNIQYF
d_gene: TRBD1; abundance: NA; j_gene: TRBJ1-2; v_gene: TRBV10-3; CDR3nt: TGTGCCATCAGTCTAACGGGACAGGGGACAACCAACTATGGCTACACCTTC; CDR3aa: CAISLTGQGTTNYGYTF
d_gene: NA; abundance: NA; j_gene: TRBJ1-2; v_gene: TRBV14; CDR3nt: TGTGCCAGCAGCCAAGACAGGGAGGTGGGTAGCAGTGGCTACACCTTC; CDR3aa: CASSQDREVGSSGYTF
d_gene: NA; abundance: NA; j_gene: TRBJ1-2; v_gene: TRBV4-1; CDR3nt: TGCGCCAGCAGCCACCCCGAGAGGGCCCTCTATGGCTACACCTTC; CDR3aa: CASSHPERALYGYTF
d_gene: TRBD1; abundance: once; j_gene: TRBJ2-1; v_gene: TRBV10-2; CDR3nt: TGCGCCAGCAGTGAGTCAACAGGGGGAAAATACAATGAGCAGTTCTTC; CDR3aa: CASSESTGGKYNEQFF
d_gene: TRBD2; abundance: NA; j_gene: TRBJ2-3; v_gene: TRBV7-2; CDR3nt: TGTGCCAGCAGCCTAAACGCGGGAGTGGCAGATACGCAGTATTTT; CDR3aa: CASSLNAGVADTQYF
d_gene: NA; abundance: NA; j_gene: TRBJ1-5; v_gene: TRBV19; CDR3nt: TGTGCCAGTAGTAGCCATTTTGGGCAACGCAATCAGCCCCAGCATTTT; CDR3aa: CASSSHFGQRNQPQHF
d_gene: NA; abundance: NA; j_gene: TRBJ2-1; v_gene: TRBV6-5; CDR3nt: TGTGCCAGCGGGGCGATGGGCTACAATGAGCAGTTCTTC; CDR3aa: CASGAMGYNEQFF
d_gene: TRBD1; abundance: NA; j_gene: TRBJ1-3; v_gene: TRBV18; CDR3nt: TGTGCCAGCTCACCAGGGACAGGGGGAAACACCATATATTTT; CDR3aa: CASSPGTGGNTIYF
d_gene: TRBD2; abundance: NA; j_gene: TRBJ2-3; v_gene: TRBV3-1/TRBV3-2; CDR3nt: TGTGCCAGCAGCCAAGTCCAACCCTGGCTAGCGGGAGGCCCAGATACGCAGTATTTT; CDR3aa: CASSQVQPWLAGGPDTQYF
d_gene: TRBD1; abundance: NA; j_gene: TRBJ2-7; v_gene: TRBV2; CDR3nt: TGTGCCAGCCGACCGGGACAGGGGTACGAGCAGTACTTC; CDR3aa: CASRPGQGYEQYF
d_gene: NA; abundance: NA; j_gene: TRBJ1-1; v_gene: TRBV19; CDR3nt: TGTGCCAGTAAGTTAGACACCTCGGGGAGCCCTGAAGCTTTCTTT; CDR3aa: CASKLDTSGSPEAFF
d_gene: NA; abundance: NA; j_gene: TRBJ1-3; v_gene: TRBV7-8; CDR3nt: TGTGCCAGCAGCTCCAGGTCTGTGGGTACCTCTGGAAACACCATATATTTT; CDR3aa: CASSSRSVGTSGNTIYF
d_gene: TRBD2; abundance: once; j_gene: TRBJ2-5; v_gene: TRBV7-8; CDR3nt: TGTGCCAGCAGCACATCTAGCGGGGGGGCCGAGACCCAGTACTTC; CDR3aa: CASSTSSGGAETQYF
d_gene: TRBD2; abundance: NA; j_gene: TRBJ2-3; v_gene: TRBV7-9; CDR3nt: TGTGCCAGCAGCTTAACGGCGGGACTAGCGGAAAGCACAGATACGCAGTATTTT; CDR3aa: CASSLTAGLAESTDTQYF
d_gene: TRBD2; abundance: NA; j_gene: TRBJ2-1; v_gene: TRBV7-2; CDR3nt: TGTGCCAGCAGCTTCCCCCCAGCGGGGGTCTCCTACAATGAGCAGTTCTTC; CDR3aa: CASSFPPAGVSYNEQFF